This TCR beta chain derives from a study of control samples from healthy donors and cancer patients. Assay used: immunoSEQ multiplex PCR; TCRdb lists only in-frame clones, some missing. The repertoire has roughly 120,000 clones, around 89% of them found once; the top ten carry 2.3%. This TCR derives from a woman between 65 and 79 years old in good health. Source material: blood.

The CDR3 sequence is CASRGGNQPQHF. In nucleotides, the CDR3 is TGTGCCAGTAGAGGGGGGAATCAGCCCCAGCATTTT. The chain combines TRBV19 with TRBJ1-5, with a tentative D call TRBD1 (6 bases). The germline gives CDR1 LNHDA, CDR2 SQIVND (reference sequence). The length of the CDR3 is 12 residues. Trimming took off 6 bases at V and 4 bases at J, with 7 bases between the two ends.